This TCR beta chain came from a study of T cells in Graves' hyperthyroidism and ophthalmopathy. Study-wide results and limits: The blood repertoire included most of the expanded thyroid clonotypes above 0.001. In validation, the model predicted ophthalmopathy. These predictions came a median 6.5 months before onset.

TCR beta CDR3 regions were amplified from RNA. A set of HTBI primers served as the primers for a first-round RT-PCR of the TCR CDR3. A single record per CDR3 protein comes from TCRdb applying MiXCR to the multiplex PCR reads. Of 300,000 to 400,000 distinct CDR3 sequences in the sample, 15% to 20% were seen once. The authors obtained PBMCs from around 10 ml of fresh peripheral blood. This clonotype was observed many times. No antigen is known for it. The receptor was derived from a woman aged 50 to 60 with Graves' hyperthyroidism. The sample comprised blood.

The CDR3 nucleotides read TGTGCCAGCAGTGATAGTACAACTAATGAAAAACTGTTTTTT. Amino acid sequence: CASSDSTTNEKLFF. V is TRBV2 and J is TRBJ1-4; D is unclear. V lost 3 bases, J lost 0 bases, and 5 bases lay in between. The CDR3 totals 14 residues. Per the germline V gene, CDR1 is SNHLY and CDR2 is FYNNEI.